The 24 T cell receptor beta chains below come from one sample, sequenced in a study of blood T cell repertoires in COVID-19. The assay was immunoSEQ multiplex PCR, and TCRdb's table has in-frame clones only and misses some. The table has some 250,000 clones, roughly 85% seen once. The source material was peripheral blood. All receptors derive from a man aged 30 to 39 who had recovered from COVID-19.

Remarks on this clone: The junction departs from germline at one end; a sequencing error may be responsible. This same CDR3 is encoded by further DNA sequences in the sample. This rearrangement joins TRBV20-1 to TRBJ1-1, with D hard to call. This CDR3 contains 11 residues. Germline lookup yields CDR1 DFQATT and CDR2 SNEGSKA (reference sequence). The chain's CDR3 is CSATPLGGAFF. The CDR3 DNA follows: TGTAGTGCTACCCCTCTGGGCGGGGCTTTCTTT.

The genes are TRBV24-1 and TRBJ1-5; D perhaps matches TRBD1 (5 bases). CDR1 and CDR2 from the germline V gene are KGHDR and SFDVKD. Trimming cost V 5 bases and J 2 bases, with 12 bases left between them. The CDR3 is made up of 15 amino acids. The CDR3 nucleotides read TGTGCCACCAGTGTCGGGGGGTTTGGCAATCAGCCCCAGCATTTT. Translation: CATSVGGFGNQPQHF.

This chain uses TRBV6-2 or TRBV6-3 with TRBJ2-2, with D unclear. V lost 0 bases to trimming and J lost 6 bases, with 14 bases between them. Germline loops: CDR1 MNHEY, CDR2 SVGEGT. The CDR3 totals 16 residues. The CDR3: CASSYSLGIAAGELFF. The DNA of the CDR3 is TGTGCCAGCAGTTACTCCCTAGGAATTGCGGCCGGGGAGCTGTTTTTT.

This clone was counted only a few times. The chain uses TRBV5-4 and TRBJ1-6; 9 bases line up with TRBD1. V was clipped by 4 bases and J by 10 bases; unmatched bases: 9. The germline V gene encodes CDR1 SGHNT and CDR2 YYREEE (reference sequence). This CDR3 has 15 amino acids. The CDR3 nucleotides read TGTGCCAGCAGCCATCGGACAGGGGACGTGTCACCCCTCCACTTT. Amino acids: CASSHRTGDVSPLHF.

The rearrangement links TRBV6-5 to TRBJ2-1; 11 positions agree with TRBD2. Germline V gene lookup returns CDR1 MNHEY and CDR2 SVGAGI. The CDR3 loop spans 15 amino acids. Germline trimming cut 8 bases from V and 5 bases from J; bases unmatched to any gene: 8. CDR3: CASALAGAGNNEQFF. For the CDR3, the DNA is TGTGCCAGCGCACTAGCGGGGGCAGGGAACAATGAGCAGTTCTTC.

V is TRBV6-5 and J is TRBJ1-1, with 7 bases matching TRBD1. The trim removed 5 bases at V and 4 bases at J, leaving 7 bases unmatched. The CDR3 loop spans 14 amino acids. From germline, CDR1 is MNHEY and CDR2 SVGAGI. CDR3 nucleotides: TGTGCCAGCAGTCAGGAAGGGGGCGGCACTGAAGCTTTCTTT. Amino acid sequence: CASSQEGGGTEAFF.

This clone has just one count. The chain uses TRBV9 and TRBJ2-7; the match to TRBD1 covers 8 bases. The CDR3 has 15 amino acids. V lost 4 bases and J lost 9; bases outside the gene matches: 15. Germline-derived CDR1 and CDR2 are SGDLS and YYNGEE. DNA for the CDR3: TGTGCCAGCAGCCCAGGCAGGGGGCCCCCTACGGTGCAGTACTTC. It codes for CASSPGRGPPTVQYF.

In its sample, this clone was seen many times. The chain combines TRBV5-1 with TRBJ2-5; tentatively, D is TRBD2 (6 bases). Germline V lookup: CDR1 SGHRS, CDR2 YFSETQ. CDR3 length: 16 amino acids. With 0 bases removed from V and 7 bases from J, the gap between germline ends came to 19 bases. CDR3 sequence (DNA): TGCGCCAGCAGCTTGGAGCCATATACCGCCGGGGGGACCCAGTACTTC. It translates to CASSLEPYTAGGTQYF.

The rearrangement uses TRBV5-5 and TRBJ1-2; D is possibly TRBD1 (6 bases). CDR1 is SGHKS, CDR2 YYEKEE, per germline (reference sequence). The CDR3 is 15 residues long. Trimming pared 6 bases from V and 4 bases from J, leaving 19 bases between. The CDR3 DNA reads TGTGCCAGCACCCCATTACGGGGGGGGCCCTATGGCTACACCTTC. Encoded protein: CASTPLRGGPYGYTF.

This chain joins TRBV21-1 and TRBJ1-2. TRBV21-1 is designated a pseudogene. The CDR3 runs 18 residues. Here the CDR3 DNA reads TGTGCCAGCAGCAATGGCCCGGGGTTCGTTCCTGCCCGCTATGGCTACACCTTC. It encodes CASSNGPGFVPARYGYTF.

The V and J genes are TRBV7-9 and TRBJ2-5, with 8 bases identical to TRBD1. This CDR3 has 16 amino acids. Germline CDR1 and CDR2: SEHNR and FQNEAQ (reference sequence). V was pared by 5 bases and J by 4 bases, with 12 bases of the junction left unmatched. The CDR3 DNA reads TGTGCCAGCAGCGCCTCGACAGGGGTCCCGCTAGAGACCCAGTACTTC. Encoded protein: CASSASTGVPLETQYF.

The chain joins TRBV7-2 to TRBJ2-2; 8 bases are a match to TRBD2. V dropped 5 bases and J dropped 5; count of bases not matched to a gene: 13. This CDR3 has 17 residues. The germline V gene has CDR1 SGHTA and CDR2 FQGNSA. In nucleotides, the CDR3 is TGTGCCAGCAGCCTCCGTATGGTAGCGGGGTGGACCGGGGAGCTGTTTTTT. This gives the protein CASSLRMVAGWTGELFF.

V usage is TRBV7-9 and J usage is TRBJ1-4, with D unclear. Germline V lookup: CDR1 SEHNR, CDR2 FQNEAQ (reference sequence). V gave up 6 bases and J gave up 8 bases, with 13 bases separating them. This CDR3 contains 13 residues. The CDR3 coding sequence is TGTGCCAGCAGTCAAGCCCCAGGAGAAAAACTGTTTTTT. Its translation: CASSQAPGEKLFF.

The genes are TRBV18 and TRBJ2-5; unclear D gene. CDR1 is KGHSH and CDR2 is LQKENI in the germline V gene. The V and J ends lost 6 bases and 5 bases respectively, with 16 bases between them. The CDR3 runs to 14 residues. The CDR3 here is CASSPRASRETQYF. The CDR3 nucleotides are TGTGCCAGCTCGCCGCGAGCTAGTAGGGAGACCCAGTACTTC.

The V call is TRBV11-2, the J call TRBJ2-7; a possible D gene is TRBD2 (5 bases). V was trimmed by 7 bases and J by 5 bases, leaving 21 bases between them. The CDR3 runs 15 residues. CDR1 is SGHAT and CDR2 is FQNNGV in the germline V gene. Here the CDR3 DNA reads TGTGCCAGCACTTCCGCTCGGGGAAGGCGACACGAGCAGTACTTC. Translated: CASTSARGRRHEQYF.

The V gene is TRBV6-5, the J gene TRBJ1-6; D is undetermined. The CDR3 length is 15 residues. CDR1 MNHEY and CDR2 SVGAGI come from the germline V gene. The V and J ends lost 7 bases and 5 bases respectively, with 15 bases between them. Written as DNA, the CDR3 is TGTGCCAGCAATTATGGGCGATGGGATAATTCACCCCTCCACTTT. As protein: CASNYGRWDNSPLHF.

This clone was seen a single time. The chain links TRBV21-1 to TRBJ2-5; the table's D call, TRBD2, was not checked against the DNA. TRBV21-1 is shown as a pseudogene. The CDR3 is made up of 15 amino acids. CDR3 nucleotides: TGTGCCAGCAGCAAAAAAGGGGAGGGCGTGGAGACCCAGTACTTC. Translating it yields CASSKKGEGVETQYF.

The chain employs TRBV12-3 or TRBV12-4 and TRBJ2-2, with TRBD1 matching 8 bases. This CDR3 has 13 residues. V was pared by 11 bases and J by 8 bases, with 10 bases of the junction left unmatched. The DNA for the CDR3 is TGTGCCGGCCGGACAGGGACGTCTGGGGAGCTGTTTTTT. Translated: CAGRTGTSGELFF.

The CDR3 DNA follows: TGTGCCAGCAGCCCCCTTATATTGGGAGATGAAAAACTGTTTTTT. This codes for CASSPLILGDEKLFF. V gene TRBV9 combines with J gene TRBJ1-4, with D hard to call. V was clipped by 4 bases and J by 6 bases, with 16 bases between them. CDR3 length equals 15 residues. Per the germline V gene, CDR1 is SGDLS and CDR2 is YYNGEE. The entire variable domain, with the rest obtained from reference TRBV9 and TRBJ1-4, is as follows: DSGVTQTPKHLITATGQRVTLRCSPRSGDLSVYWYQQSLDQGLQFLIQYYNGEERAKGNILERFSAQQFPDLHSELNLSSLELGDSALYFCASSPLILGDEKLFFGSGTQLSVL.

The CDR3 here is CASSLRTGSSEQYF. Here the CDR3 DNA reads TGTGCCAGCAGCCTACGGACAGGGTCGAGTGAGCAGTACTTC. The chain employs TRBV7-7 and TRBJ2-7; the match to TRBD1 covers 8 bases. Germline V CDR1 and CDR2: SSHAT, FNYEAQ (reference sequence). This CDR3 has 14 residues. Unmatched junction bases numbered 10, after V lost 5 bases and J lost 7 bases.

CDR3 in DNA: TGTGCCAGTACCCGGACAGGGGAAGGCTATGGCTACACCTTC. This codes for CASTRTGEGYGYTF. The gene calls are TRBV19 and TRBJ1-2; TRBD1 matches at 9 bases. Unmatched junction bases numbered 7, after V lost 7 bases and J lost 4 bases. CDR1 and CDR2 from the germline V gene are LNHDA and SQIVND (reference sequence). CDR3 length: 14 residues.

This chain's CDR3 is CAISEPSGWTNEKLFF. The CDR3 nucleotides are TGTGCCATCAGTGAGCCTTCCGGTTGGACTAATGAAAAACTGTTTTTT. This rearrangement joins TRBV10-3 to TRBJ1-4; no definite D call. Germline values: CDR1 ENHRY, CDR2 SYGVKD. V was cut by 2 bases and J by 2 bases, with 12 bases left in between. This CDR3 comprises 16 residues.

The chain employs TRBV2 and TRBJ2-7; 12 positions match TRBD2. This CDR3 has 15 amino acids. In germline, CDR1 is SNHLY, CDR2 FYNNEI. Trimming at V came to 6 bases and at J to 4 bases, leaving 7 bases not matched to a gene. The DNA of the CDR3 is TGTGCCAGCAGGGGGGGGACTAGCGGGTGGTACGAGCAGTACTTC. Amino acid sequence: CASRGGTSGWYEQYF.

The V gene is TRBV9, the J gene TRBJ1-1, with D unclear. Germline values: CDR1 SGDLS, CDR2 YYNGEE. The V and J ends lost 2 bases and 3 bases respectively, with 8 bases between them. The CDR3 is 13 amino acids. CDR3 nucleotides: TGTGCCAGCAGCGTGAATCGGGACACTGAAGCTTTCTTT. It specifies CASSVNRDTEAFF.